This TCR beta chain originates from a study of tumor-infiltrating lymphocytes in primary liver carcinoma. Germline lookup yields CDR1 SGHAT and CDR2 FQNNGV. CDR3 length: 15 amino acids. This clonotype was recorded a few times. At one boundary the junction diverges from the germline segment, which might be a read error. Co-extraction yielded RNA and DNA from approximately 20-30 mg of unsorted bulk tissue. Constant-region priming of roughly 0.45 ug total RNA yielded TCR beta cDNA. Three nested multiplex PCR rounds, a slightly modified ARM-PCR method, built the TCR beta libraries. For 10 cycles apiece, the opening two PCR rounds ran with TRBV1-TRBV30 forward primers and a C-beta reverse primer. Each CDR3 protein gets one entry after TCRdb re-called the multiplex PCR reads with MiXCR. This table holds about 99,000 distinct CDR3 sequences, around three quarters found once.

The TCR originated in a woman between 55 and 75 years old with primary liver carcinoma and hepatitis B virus infection. The chain couples TRBV11-2 to TRBJ2-1, with TRBD2 as a possible D gene (5 bases). Sequences were obtained from liver tumor tissue from sampling region 5. Subset denoted: tumor region T5, tumor centre. CDR3 DNA: TGTGCCAGCAGTTTAGGCACTTACAGCGGAAATGGGCAGTTCTTC. It encodes CASSLGTYSGNGQFF.